This entry is about one T cell receptor (beta chain). Seattle cases were enrolled at active infection and followed longitudinally. The CDR3 runs to 13 residues. Trimming shortened V by 5 bases and J by 10 bases, and 12 bases separated the two germline ends. The V gene's germline CDR1 is SGHTA and CDR2 FQGNSA. The sample originates from a study of blood T cell repertoires in COVID-19. Study summary: The cDNA or gDNA used as material had been derived from T cells, B-cell-depleted T cells, or PBMCs.

Generated by immunoSEQ multiplex PCR, the TCRdb table keeps only in-frame clones and is missing some. The table shows 70,000 to 90,000 clones, with less than 90% occurring only once. The chain carries TRBV7-2 and TRBJ1-6, with D unresolved. This TCR was recovered from a man aged 80 or over with COVID-19, enrolled during active disease. The sequenced sample consisted of peripheral blood. CDR3 DNA: TGTGCCAGCAGCGTCGGACTCAGCTCACCCCTCCACTTT. The encoded protein is CASSVGLSSPLHF.